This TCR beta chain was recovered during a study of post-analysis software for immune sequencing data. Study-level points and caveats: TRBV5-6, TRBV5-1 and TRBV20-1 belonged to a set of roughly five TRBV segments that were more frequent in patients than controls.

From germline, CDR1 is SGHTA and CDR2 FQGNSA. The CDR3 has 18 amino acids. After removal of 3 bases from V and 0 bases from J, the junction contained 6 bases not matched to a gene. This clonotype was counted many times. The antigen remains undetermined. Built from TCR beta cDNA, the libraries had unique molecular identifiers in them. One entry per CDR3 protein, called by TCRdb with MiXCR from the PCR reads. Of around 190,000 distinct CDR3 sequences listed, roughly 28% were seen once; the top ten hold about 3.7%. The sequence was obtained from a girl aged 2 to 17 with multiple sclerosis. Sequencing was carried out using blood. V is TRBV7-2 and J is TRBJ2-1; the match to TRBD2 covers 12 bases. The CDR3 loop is CASSFPSGRAPSYNEQFF. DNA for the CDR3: TGTGCCAGCAGCTTCCCTAGCGGGAGGGCCCCCTCCTACAATGAGCAGTTCTTC.